This record looks at one TCR beta chain sequence and its context. Its antigen is currently unknown. Looked up from germline, CDR1 is MDHEN and CDR2 is SYDVKM. J was trimmed by 0 bases and V by 7 bases; bases with no gene match: 8. The CDR3 loop spans 15 amino acids. This entry comes from a study of identical twins. Study-level findings and limits: It was out-of-frame TCR alpha sharing in monozygotic twins that models underestimated.

A single record per CDR3 protein comes from TCRdb applying MiXCR to the 5' RACE reads. The sample holds approximately 300,000 distinct CDR3 sequences, roughly 10% seen once. These records were also assigned to another study, of yellow fever vaccine responses in identical twins.

This receptor was identified in a woman under 30 in good health. The specimen sequenced was CD8+ T cells sorted from blood. V is TRBV28 and J is TRBJ1-1; 7 bases fit TRBD1. The CDR3 region has the DNA TGTGCCAGCACCCTGACAGGGAACCTGAACACTGAAGCTTTCTTT. It encodes CASTLTGNLNTEAFF.